This entry is about one TCR beta chain. The data stem from a study of T cell changes during pregnancy in multiple sclerosis. TCRdb keeps only in-frame clones here, not all; method: immunoSEQ multiplex PCR. The table records tens of thousands of clones, approximately 94% of them present only once. The receptor comes from a female donor with multiple sclerosis, enrolled in a pregnancy study. Material: peripheral blood, obtained in the third trimester of pregnancy.

CDR3 sequence reads: CASSSGTFYNEQFF. DNA of the CDR3: TGTGCCAGCAGCTCCGGGACTTTCTACAATGAGCAGTTCTTC. The J gene is TRBJ2-1, the V gene TRBV7-9; tentatively, D is TRBD2 (6 bases). V dropped 4 bases and J dropped 3 bases, with 10 bases sitting between them. Germline-derived CDR1 and CDR2 are SEHNR and FQNEAQ (reference sequence). The CDR3 has 14 residues.